This T cell receptor beta chain was captured by sequencing in a study of blood T cell repertoires in COVID-19. Study-level information: COVID-19 samples from acute and convalescent phases originated in the United States, Italy and Spain.

Germline V gene sequence: CDR1 KGHSH, CDR2 LQKENI. V was shortened by 0 bases and J by 5 bases, with 8 bases between the two germline ends. This CDR3 comprises 13 residues. Self-reported history from a screening survey and questionnaire set each donor's cohort. Donors of Cohort 3 who recovered were those that had two negative PCRs, clearance, or symptom resolution. Original processing methods: The assay estimated nucleated cells by amplifying reference gene primers. Libraries were prepared by immunoSEQ multiplex PCR; TCRdb keeps only in-frame clonotypes and omits some of them. V and J calls and clone size come straight from that table; D and trimming were deduced from the DNA. The sample has about 270,000 clones, 88% seen once.

The chain combines TRBV18 with TRBJ2-7; no clear D. The sequence derives from a woman between 45 and 60 years old who had recovered from COVID-19. Sequenced: PBMCs or T cells enriched from blood (not recorded which). This CDR3 is CASSPPSRDEQYF. The CDR3 DNA sequence: TGTGCCAGCTCACCACCATCCCGTGACGAGCAGTACTTC.